The rows below give T cell receptor beta chains drawn from one sample of a study. TCRdb independently ran MiXCR on the RT-PCR reads; one entry per CDR3 protein. This table holds around 700,000 distinct CDR3 sequences, 14% found once. What was sequenced was memory CD4+ T cells from blood. The receptors originated from a female donor in good health, serving as a healthy control. Both conserved end residues are part of each CDR3. The order of the fields is CDR3 length, V gene, clone size, J gene, D gene, CDR3 protein. A D gene is named only where the DNA matches it firmly. Clone size, where shown, is once, few, many, or a class for clones that have expanded.

18,TRBV7-2,-,TRBJ2-1,TRBD2,CASSGSGTSGGSYNEQFF
16,TRBV20-1,-,TRBJ2-3,TRBD2,CSARDPLAGVSDTQYF
14,TRBV6-2/TRBV6-3,few,TRBJ1-1,TRBD1,CASRPQGSSTEAFF
19,TRBV28,-,TRBJ1-5,-,CASSITQGPNFNGNQPQHF
15,TRBV6-6,few,TRBJ1-3,-,CASSLDSFSGNTIYF
14,TRBV6-1,-,TRBJ2-7,TRBD1,CASRGQGGTSEQYF
15,TRBV28,-,TRBJ2-3,-,CASSLVAGFTDTQYF
14,TRBV7-2,many,TRBJ2-2,-,CASSSRGGAGELFF
14,TRBV5-5,few,TRBJ2-3,-,CASSLAGWGDTQYF
17,TRBV18,-,TRBJ2-1,TRBD2,CASYESLIAGVVDEQFF
14,TRBV6-5,many,TRBJ2-3,TRBD2,CASSPGAGRDTQYF
14,TRBV29-1,many,TRBJ2-1,TRBD2,CSASTSGSPNEQFF
12,TRBV12-3/TRBV12-4,many,TRBJ2-7,-,CASSLAGSEQYF
15,TRBV7-3,few,TRBJ1-4,-,CASSPSGRANEKLFF
16,TRBV7-2,many,TRBJ1-2,-,CASSLGGGREGYGYTF
12,TRBV20-1,many,TRBJ2-7,-,CSAPTLGYEQYF
16,TRBV5-4,many,TRBJ2-5,TRBD1,CASSNRGSWTRETQYF
13,TRBV30,few,TRBJ1-1,TRBD1,CAWSRTGGTEAFF
16,TRBV5-6,many,TRBJ1-1,TRBD1,CASSSNRGSMNTEAFF
15,TRBV4-3,few,TRBJ1-5,-,CASSQGAYSNQPQHF
14,TRBV20-1,once,TRBJ2-5,-,CSARVQRGGGTQYF
16,TRBV7-2,few,TRBJ2-7,TRBD2,CASSYRSGRSSYEQYF
16,TRBV3-1,few,TRBJ2-7,TRBD1,CASSQVRVQGAYEQYF
17,TRBV25-1,-,TRBJ1-5,TRBD1,CASSDDRGGFGNQPQHF
15,TRBV7-2,-,TRBJ1-1,-,CASRSGTSWFTEAFF
13,TRBV7-9,-,TRBJ1-1,-,CASSLEGGLGAFF
14,TRBV6-5,many,TRBJ2-3,-,CASSTYGGLAAPYF
18,TRBV20-1,-,TRBJ2-3,TRBD2,CSARAGSGRALKTDTQYF
15,TRBV6-5,many,TRBJ2-3,TRBD1,CASSGGQGSTDTQYF
15,TRBV5-1,few,TRBJ2-1,TRBD1,CASSSRGTGSNEQFF
15,TRBV19,-,TRBJ2-3,TRBD2,CASSRRESGTDTQYF
18,TRBV18,-,TRBJ1-2,TRBD1,CASSPAFLLGQGNYGYTF
16,TRBV5-1,many,TRBJ2-1,-,CASSLDGEPSYNEQFF
15,TRBV29-1,-,TRBJ2-2,-,CSVEDQASKTGELFF
12,TRBV20-1,many,TRBJ1-6,-,CSVEGGNSPLHF
15,TRBV6-5,few,TRBJ1-2,TRBD1,CASSQGTGITYGYTF
18,TRBV4-3,many,TRBJ2-4,TRBD2,CASSQGGTAGGNLDIQYF
15,TRBV25-1,few,TRBJ1-3,-,CASSEGQFSGNTIYF
17,TRBV5-1,-,TRBJ2-7,TRBD2,CASSPGGGAFFRYEQYF
15,TRBV19,-,TRBJ2-1,TRBD1,CASTPGDRVINEQFF
14,TRBV10-3,-,TRBJ1-1,-,CAISEGQMNTEAFF
14,TRBV20-1,-,TRBJ1-2,-,CSASPGWGSYGYTF
18,TRBV6-1,few,TRBJ1-5,TRBD1,CASSEPDQGARLNQPQHF
14,TRBV5-1,many,TRBJ1-2,-,CASSSDTGFYGYTF
14,TRBV27,many,TRBJ2-3,-,CASTLRGGTDTQYF
18,TRBV12-3/TRBV12-4,-,TRBJ2-1,TRBD2,CASSPGTSVSLTYNEQFF
14,TRBV20-1,many,TRBJ2-7,-,CSARDRTVINEQYF
14,TRBV25-1,many,TRBJ2-1,-,CASSGQKPNNEQFF
14,TRBV4-3,-,TRBJ2-5,TRBD1,CASSQGQGEETQYF
17,TRBV6-4,-,TRBJ2-1,-,CASSPSEVVSSYNEQFF
14,TRBV6-2/TRBV6-3,few,TRBJ2-1,TRBD1,CASSSTGDYNEQFF